The 3 T cell receptor beta chains below come from one sample, sequenced in a study of blood T cells in healthy people across ages. Primers used in a second PCR of about 7 to 11 cycles were a sample-barcoded 5' primer and a J-beta primer mix. TCRdb used MiXCR to reprocess the 5' RACE reads, holding one entry per CDR3 protein. The table records some 1,500,000 distinct CDR3 sequences, approximately 43% of them present only once. The sequencing sample was made of blood. These receptors came from a woman aged 18-35 years in good health.

V usage is TRBV12-3 or TRBV12-4 and J usage is TRBJ2-3; 12 bases match TRBD1. This CDR3 comprises 17 residues. Trimming cost V 3 bases and J 6 bases; bases outside gene matches: 10. The CDR3 nucleotides read TGTGCCAGCAGTTTTCTCCCGGGACAGGGGGCAAAGGATACGCAGTATTTT. Protein sequence: CASSFLPGQGAKDTQYF.

The chain recombines TRBV7-8 with TRBJ1-2, with D perhaps TRBD1 (5 bases). Trimming took off 3 bases at V and 2 bases at J, with 19 bases between the two ends. The CDR3 is 17 amino acids. The germline CDR1 and CDR2 sequences are SGHVS and FQNEAQ. The CDR3 spells CASSFDGDRRLNYGYTF. The CDR3 DNA reads TGTGCCAGCAGCTTTGATGGGGACCGCCGCTTAAACTATGGCTACACCTTC.

The J gene is TRBJ2-7, the V gene TRBV27, with TRBD1 matching 8 bases. This CDR3 is 15 amino acids long. J lost 3 bases, V lost 5 bases, and 9 bases had no gene match. Germline CDR1 MNHEY, CDR2 SMNVEV (reference sequence). The CDR3 sequence: CASSITGGNHYEQYF. CDR3 bases: TGTGCCAGCAGTATAACAGGGGGTAACCACTACGAGCAGTACTTC.